This T cell receptor beta chain was observed in a study of blood T cell repertoires in COVID-19. In the study overall: The United States, Italy and Spain supplied acute and convalescent COVID-19 samples. T cells, B-cell-depleted T cells, or PBMCs supplied cDNA or gDNA.

In Seattle, patients joined the study during active infection and were tracked longitudinally. The authors' processing: Using reference gene primer amplification, nucleated cell counts were estimated. Sequenced by immunoSEQ multiplex PCR; TCRdb stores in-frame clones only, minus some. The D gene and trimming were derived from the DNA, and the V and J assignments and clone size from that table. Of around 300,000 clones listed, around 90% were seen once; the top ten hold roughly 2.9%. V lost 3 bases to trimming and J lost 2 bases; unmatched junction nucleotides: 9. This CDR3 has 16 amino acids. Germline CDR1 and CDR2: SGDLS and YYNGEE.

The chain uses TRBV9 and TRBJ2-3; the match to TRBD2 covers 7 bases. The material sequenced was peripheral blood. This sequence was found in a woman in her 30s with COVID-19, enrolled during active disease. The CDR3 loop is CASSGVASGYTDTQYF. The DNA for the CDR3 is TGTGCCAGCAGCGGTGTGGCTAGCGGCTACACAGATACGCAGTATTTT.